Shown below are 32 T cell receptor beta chains from a single sample sequenced in a study of cytomegalovirus exposure and HLA in healthy donors. Assay used: immunoSEQ multiplex PCR; TCRdb lists only in-frame clones, some missing. Altogether around 120,000 clones are present, 88% being singletons, with the ten largest covering about 6%. What was sequenced was PBMCs. The receptors here all came from a woman between 18 and 29 years old in good health and CMV-seropositive.

The chain is built from TRBV25-1 and TRBJ1-4; D is perhaps TRBD1 (5 bases). This CDR3 is 14 amino acids long. Germline CDR1 and CDR2: MGHDK and SYGVNS. Deletions cut 3 bases from V and 4 bases from J, with 9 bases between. The CDR3 DNA is TGTGCCAGCAGTGACCGACAGTATAATGAAAAACTGTTTTTT. Amino acid sequence: CASSDRQYNEKLFF.

This clone was found a few times. The chain recombines TRBV4-3 with TRBJ1-4, with a tentative D call TRBD1 (5 bases). The CDR3 contains 15 residues. CDR1 and CDR2 (germline): LGHNA, YSLEER. V gave up 0 bases and J gave up 8 bases, with 13 bases separating them. The CDR3 nucleotides are TGCGCCAGCAGCCAAGACGTCGGGTCAGGGGAAAAACTGTTTTTT. Its protein is CASSQDVGSGEKLFF.

The CDR3 DNA follows: TGTGCCAGTAGCGCCAGGGATTGGGCTGAAGCTTTCTTT. Translating it yields CASSARDWAEAFF. The chain joins TRBV19 to TRBJ1-1, with a possible D match to TRBD1 (5 bases). The V end was cut by 6 bases, the J end by 6 bases, with 14 bases between. The CDR3 is made up of 13 amino acids. CDR1 is LNHDA and CDR2 is SQIVND in the germline V gene (reference sequence).

This clone was found once. The V and J genes are TRBV19 and TRBJ1-2; maybe TRBD1 (5 bases). The CDR3 contains 17 residues. Germline V gives CDR1 LNHDA, CDR2 SQIVND (reference sequence). Trimming took off 7 bases at V and 1 base at J, with 22 bases between the two ends. The DNA for the CDR3 is TGTGCCAGTACCCAGACCGCCCTAAGGGGCCTTAACTATGGCTACACCTTC. Encoded protein: CASTQTALRGLNYGYTF.

This clone has just a few counts. The chain employs TRBV30 and TRBJ1-2; 9 nucleotides match TRBD1. V was pared by 0 bases and J by 4 bases, with 0 bases of the junction left unmatched. CDR3 length equals 13 residues. Germline loops: CDR1 GTSNPN, CDR2 SVGIG (reference sequence). The CDR3 spells CAWSVDRGYGYTF. Written as DNA, the CDR3 is TGTGCCTGGAGTGTGGACAGGGGCTATGGCTACACCTTC.

The V call is TRBV6-1, the J call TRBJ1-2; 10 nucleotides align to TRBD1. CDR3 length: 15 residues. CDR1 is MNHNS and CDR2 is SASEGT in the germline V gene. Trimming cost V 7 bases and J 4 bases; bases outside gene matches: 9. In DNA, the CDR3 is TGTGCCAGCAAATTGGACAGGGGGGTTACCTATGGCTACACCTTC. This sequence encodes CASKLDRGVTYGYTF.

This clone was counted a single time. The chain joins TRBV7-9 to TRBJ2-1, with TRBD1 identical over 9 bases. V lost 9 bases to trimming and J lost 7 bases; unmatched junction nucleotides: 7. Per germline, CDR1 SEHNR and CDR2 FQNEAQ (reference sequence). The CDR3 totals 13 residues. The CDR3 sequence is CASGGQGPNEQFF. The CDR3 region has the DNA TGTGCCAGTGGGGGACAGGGACCTAATGAGCAGTTCTTC.

The genes are TRBV4-1 and TRBJ1-5, with D possibly TRBD1 on 5 matching bases. Germline lookup yields CDR1 MGHRA and CDR2 YSYEKL. The CDR3 runs to 16 residues. Trimming removed 0 bases at V and 1 base at J, with 10 bases between. For the CDR3, the DNA is TGCGCCAGCAGCCAAGAACTGGGGCTGAGCAATCAGCCCCAGCATTTT. Translation gives CASSQELGLSNQPQHF.

J is TRBJ2-3 and V is TRBV25-1, with a possible D match to TRBD1 (5 bases). CDR3 length equals 13 residues. Germline CDR1 MGHDK, CDR2 SYGVNS. V lost 5 bases, J lost 1 base, and 7 bases lay in between. CDR3 in amino acids: CASSLQGTDTQYF. CDR3 bases: TGTGCCAGCAGTCTACAGGGCACAGATACGCAGTATTTT.

The rearrangement uses TRBV10-3 and TRBJ1-3, with a possible D match to TRBD1 (5 bases). The CDR3 is made up of 14 amino acids. The V and J ends lost 8 bases and 1 base respectively, with 12 bases between them. Looked up from germline, CDR1 is ENHRY and CDR2 is SYGVKD. Here the CDR3 reads CAIRARESGNTIYF. The CDR3, as DNA: TGTGCCATCCGCGCCAGGGAATCTGGAAACACCATATATTTT.

The CDR3 DNA is TGCGCCAGCAGCCTTAAGGGACAGCAGGGCAATCAGCCCCAGCATTTT. Its protein is CASSLKGQQGNQPQHF. This chain joins TRBV4-1 and TRBJ1-5; 7 nucleotides match TRBD1. With 4 bases clipped from V and 2 bases from J, the junction kept 8 bases outside the gene matches. CDR1 and CDR2 from the germline V gene are MGHRA and YSYEKL. The CDR3 is 16 residues long.

The chain links TRBV10-2 to TRBJ1-6; no definite D call. The CDR3 extends over 17 amino acids. Germline CDR1 reads WSHSY; CDR2 reads SAAADI. V was cut by 0 bases and J by 8 bases, with 17 bases left in between. This CDR3 reads CASSESPFLSRDSPLHF. The CDR3 DNA sequence: TGCGCCAGCAGTGAGTCCCCCTTCCTGTCGCGTGATTCACCCCTCCACTTT.

This sequence joins TRBV5-1 and TRBJ2-3; 16 bases are a match to TRBD2. Germline V gene data show CDR1 as SGHRS and CDR2 as YFSETQ. V lost 5 bases and J lost 4; bases outside the gene matches: 7. This CDR3 contains 17 residues. The CDR3 here is CASRSPGLAGGADTQYF. The CDR3 nucleotides read TGCGCCAGCAGATCTCCGGGACTAGCGGGAGGGGCAGATACGCAGTATTTT.

The chain has TRBV19 and TRBJ1-2; D might be TRBD1 (6 bases). CDR1 LNHDA and CDR2 SQIVND come from the germline V gene (reference sequence). V dropped 5 bases and J dropped 0 bases, with 13 bases sitting between them. CDR3 length: 15 amino acids. Here the CDR3 reads CASSSKGTTNYGYTF. The DNA of the CDR3 is TGTGCCAGTAGTTCAAAGGGGACAACTAACTATGGCTACACCTTC.

The chain is built from TRBV7-2 and TRBJ1-2, with no clear D. The ends were cut back, 6 bases at V and 1 base at J, with 6 bases in the middle. CDR3 size: 12 residues. Germline values: CDR1 SGHTA, CDR2 FQGNSA. The CDR3 loop reads CASSFRNYGYTF. The CDR3 nucleotides are TGTGCCAGCAGTTTCCGTAACTATGGCTACACCTTC.

DNA of the CDR3: TGTGCCAGCAGCTTGAACTTCGGGCAGGGGCTAACCTACGAGCAGTACTTC. Protein product: CASSLNFGQGLTYEQYF. This chain joins TRBV5-6 and TRBJ2-7, with D perhaps matching TRBD1 (6 bases). V was shortened by 1 base and J by 2 bases, with 19 bases between the two germline ends. The germline V gene encodes CDR1 SGHDT and CDR2 YYEEEE. The CDR3 has 17 amino acids.

The gene calls are TRBV19 and TRBJ1-1; D unclear. This CDR3 is built from 14 residues. Trimming removed 5 bases at V and 4 bases at J, with 14 bases between. Germline V gives CDR1 LNHDA, CDR2 SQIVND (reference sequence). CDR3 sequence reads: CASSPLVEVTEAFF. The CDR3 DNA follows: TGTGCCAGTAGTCCTTTGGTTGAGGTCACTGAAGCTTTCTTT.

This clone has a single count. This sequence joins TRBV5-1 and TRBJ1-2, with 8 bases that match TRBD1. The CDR3 loop spans 13 amino acids. Trimming took 4 bases from V and 4 from J; bases not matched to a gene: 3. Germline V gene lookup returns CDR1 SGHRS and CDR2 YFSETQ. The CDR3 nucleotides are TGCGCCAGCAGCCCGGACAGGGTCTATGGCTACACCTTC. As protein: CASSPDRVYGYTF.

The genes are TRBV2 and TRBJ1-6; D gene uncertain. The germline gives CDR1 SNHLY, CDR2 FYNNEI. Trimming took 11 bases from V and 6 from J, leaving 17 bases between them. This CDR3 spans 14 amino acids. DNA for the CDR3: TGTGCCGGCCGATCAGCCGGACTTAATTCACCCCTCCACTTT. The encoded protein is CAGRSAGLNSPLHF.

As to this clone: At the DNA level, this CDR3 is encoded by other sequences in the same sample as well. The chain employs TRBV4-1 and TRBJ1-2, with D perhaps matching TRBD1 (5 bases). V gave up 1 base and J gave up 4 bases, with 7 bases separating them. The germline V gene encodes CDR1 MGHRA and CDR2 YSYEKL. The length of the CDR3 is 13 residues. The CDR3 is CASSQGGLYGYTF. CDR3 nucleotide sequence: TGCGCCAGCAGCCAAGGGGGCCTCTATGGCTACACCTTC.

This clone has just a few counts. At one end the junction does not follow the germline gene, possibly because of a read error. The chain combines TRBV6-1 with TRBJ1-5; 9 nucleotides agree with TRBD1. The germline CDR1 and CDR2 sequences are MNHNS and SASEGT. The CDR3 is made up of 13 amino acids. This chain's CDR3 is CACRQGEGQPQHF. CDR3 DNA: TGTGCCTGCAGACAGGGGGAGGGACAGCCCCAGCATTTT.

In regard to this clone: Other DNA sequences of this sample code for an identical CDR3. This chain uses TRBV5-1 with TRBJ2-3; 7 bases agree with TRBD2. With V trimmed by 0 bases and J by 2 bases, 3 bases remained unmatched. Germline V gene lookup returns CDR1 SGHRS and CDR2 YFSETQ. This CDR3 spans 15 amino acids. CDR3 coding DNA: TGCGCCAGCAGCTTGGAGCGGGGACCCACAGATACGCAGTATTTT. This translates into CASSLERGPTDTQYF. The variable domain in full, with the rest retrieved from reference TRBV5-1 and TRBJ2-3, is KAGVTQTPRYLIKTRGQQVTLSCSPISGHRSVSWYQQTPGQGLQFLFEYFSETQRNKGNFPGRFSGRQFSNSRSEMNVSTLELGDSALYLCASSLERGPTDTQYFGPGTRLTVL.

This chain uses TRBV7-2 with TRBJ1-2, with D unclear. Germline V lookup: CDR1 SGHTA, CDR2 FQGNSA. The CDR3 spans 15 residues. Trimming removed 1 base from V and 2 bases from J, with 11 bases in between. CDR3 protein: CASSLVARQNYGYTF. The DNA for the CDR3 is TGTGCCAGCAGCTTAGTCGCCAGGCAGAACTATGGCTACACCTTC.

This clone came up once. The genes are TRBV11-2 and TRBJ2-7; 7 nucleotides line up with TRBD1. Germline assignment: CDR1 SGHAT and CDR2 FQNNGV. This CDR3 region has 15 residues. V lost 5 bases to trimming and J lost 3 bases; unmatched junction nucleotides: 10. The CDR3, as DNA: TGTGCCAGCAGCCATCCGGGACAGACATTCTACGAGCAGTACTTC. Its translation is CASSHPGQTFYEQYF.

This chain joins TRBV9 and TRBJ1-1, with unresolved D. The length of the CDR3 is 14 residues. The V end was cut by 0 bases, the J end by 2 bases, with 8 bases between. CDR1 and CDR2 (germline): SGDLS, YYNGEE. DNA of the CDR3: TGTGCCAGCAGCGTAGCAGTGGTCAACACTGAAGCTTTCTTT. This gives the protein CASSVAVVNTEAFF. The complete variable domain, with remaining parts taken from reference TRBV9 and TRBJ1-1, reads DSGVTQTPKHLITATGQRVTLRCSPRSGDLSVYWYQQSLDQGLQFLIQYYNGEERAKGNILERFSAQQFPDLHSELNLSSLELGDSALYFCASSVAVVNTEAFFGQGTRLTVV.

The chain links TRBV5-4 to TRBJ1-5; the D gene is possibly TRBD1 (5 bases). The V gene's germline CDR1 is SGHNT and CDR2 YYREEE (reference sequence). V was cut by 3 bases and J by 2 bases, with 9 bases left in between. The CDR3 sequence is 14 residues long. The CDR3 bases are TGTGCCAGCAGCTCCGACAGAGGCAATCAGCCCCAGCATTTT. The encoded protein is CASSSDRGNQPQHF.

The chain couples TRBV7-2 to TRBJ2-1, with a tentative D call TRBD2 (5 bases). V was trimmed by 3 bases and J by 4 bases, leaving 13 bases between them. The CDR3 runs 15 residues. In germline, CDR1 is SGHTA, CDR2 FQGNSA. CDR3 DNA: TGTGCCAGCAGCTTCAGCGGCAAAGGGTACAATGAGCAGTTCTTC. It specifies CASSFSGKGYNEQFF.

The V gene is TRBV30, the J gene TRBJ2-7, with 7 bases fitting TRBD1. V trimming: 4 bases; J trimming: 4 bases; junction bases outside the gene matches: 25. The CDR3 has 19 amino acids. Germline CDR1 and CDR2: GTSNPN and SVGIG (reference sequence). The CDR3 bases are TGTGCCTGGACGCTTGCACCTTGGACAGGTCGGGAATCGGTTTACGAGCAGTACTTC. This sequence encodes CAWTLAPWTGRESVYEQYF.

The DNA for the CDR3 is TGCAGTGCGGACAGCAACACTGAAGCTTTCTTT. Its translation is CSADSNTEAFF. The chain recombines TRBV20-1 with TRBJ1-1; a possible D gene is TRBD1 (6 bases). Trimming shortened V by 6 bases and J by 2 bases, and 7 bases separated the two germline ends. The length of the CDR3 is 11 residues. Germline lookup yields CDR1 DFQATT and CDR2 SNEGSKA (reference sequence).

The chain joins TRBV5-1 to TRBJ2-5; TRBD2 is a possible D gene (6 bases). The CDR3 consists of 15 residues. Trimming left V 2 bases short and J 2 bases short, with 13 bases between. The germline V gene has CDR1 SGHRS and CDR2 YFSETQ. CDR3 nucleotides: TGCGCCAGCAGCTTCGGGGGTTTTCTACAAGAGACCCAGTACTTC. Residues: CASSFGGFLQETQYF.

CDR3 DNA sequence: TGTGCCAGCAGCTTAGCGAAGGGACAGGGGTATGGTGGCTACACCTTC. Its protein product is CASSLAKGQGYGGYTF. This sequence joins TRBV7-6 and TRBJ1-2, with 10 bases fitting TRBD1. Germline CDR1 is SGHVS and CDR2 is FNYEAQ. V gave up 0 bases and J gave up 7 bases; unmatched junction bases: 8. This CDR3 spans 16 amino acids.

This sequence joins TRBV5-4 and TRBJ2-1; D call uncertain. Germline V gene lookup returns CDR1 SGHNT and CDR2 YYREEE (reference sequence). Trimming took 1 base from V and 7 from J, leaving 9 bases between them. This CDR3 contains 13 residues. CDR3 in amino acids: CASSLSIRNEQFF. The CDR3 DNA follows: TGTGCCAGCAGCTTGAGTATTCGGAATGAGCAGTTCTTC.